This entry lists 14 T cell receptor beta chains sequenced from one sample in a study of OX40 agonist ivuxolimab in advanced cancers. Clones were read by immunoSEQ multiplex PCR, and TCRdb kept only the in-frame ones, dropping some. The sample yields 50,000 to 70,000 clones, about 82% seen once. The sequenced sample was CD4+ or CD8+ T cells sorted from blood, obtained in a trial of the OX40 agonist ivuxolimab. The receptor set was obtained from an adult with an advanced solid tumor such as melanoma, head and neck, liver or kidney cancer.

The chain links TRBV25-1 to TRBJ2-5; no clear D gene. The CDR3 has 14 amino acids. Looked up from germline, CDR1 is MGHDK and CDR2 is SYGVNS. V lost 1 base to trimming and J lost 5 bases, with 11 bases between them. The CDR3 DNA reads TGTGCCAGCAGTGAATCGGTAGTAATGGAGACCCAGTACTTC. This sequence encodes CASSESVVMETQYF.

CDR3 DNA: TGTGCCAGCAGCTTATCTAACGGGGAGCTGTTTTTT. Protein sequence: CASSLSNGELFF. The V call is TRBV7-2, the J call TRBJ2-2; D is ambiguous. The V gene's germline CDR1 is SGHTA and CDR2 FQGNSA. The CDR3 has 12 amino acids. The V and J ends lost 2 bases and 7 bases respectively, with 5 bases between them.

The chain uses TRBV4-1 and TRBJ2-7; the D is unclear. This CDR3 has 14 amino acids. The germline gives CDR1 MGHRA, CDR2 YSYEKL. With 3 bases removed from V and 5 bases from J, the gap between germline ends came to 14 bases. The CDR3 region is CASSQATVPNEQYF. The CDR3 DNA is TGCGCCAGCAGCCAGGCGACGGTCCCCAACGAGCAGTACTTC.

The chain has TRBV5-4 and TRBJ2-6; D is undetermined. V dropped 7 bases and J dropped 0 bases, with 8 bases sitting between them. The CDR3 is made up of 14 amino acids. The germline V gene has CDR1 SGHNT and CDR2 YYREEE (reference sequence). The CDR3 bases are TGTGCCAGCCGACTCTCCTCTGGGGCCAACGTCCTGACTTTC. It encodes CASRLSSGANVLTF.

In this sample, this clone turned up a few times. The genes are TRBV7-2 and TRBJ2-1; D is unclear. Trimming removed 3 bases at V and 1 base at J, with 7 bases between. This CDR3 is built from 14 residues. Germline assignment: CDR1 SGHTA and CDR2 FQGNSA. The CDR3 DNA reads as TGTGCCAGCAGCTTGCTAAGGTCCTACAATGAGCAGTTCTTC. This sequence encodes CASSLLRSYNEQFF.

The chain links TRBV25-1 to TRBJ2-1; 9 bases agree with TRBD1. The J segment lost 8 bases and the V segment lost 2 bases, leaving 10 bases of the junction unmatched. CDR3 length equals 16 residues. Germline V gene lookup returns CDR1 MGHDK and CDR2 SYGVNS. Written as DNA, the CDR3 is TGTGCCAGCAGTGAAAGTGACAGGGGGAGTATCTATGAGCAGTTCTTC. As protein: CASSESDRGSIYEQFF.

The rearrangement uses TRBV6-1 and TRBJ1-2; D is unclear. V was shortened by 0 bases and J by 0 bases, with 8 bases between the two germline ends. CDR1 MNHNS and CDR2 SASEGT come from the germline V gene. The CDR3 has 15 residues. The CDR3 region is CASSEAVLANYGYTF. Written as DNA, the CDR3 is TGTGCCAGCAGTGAAGCGGTACTAGCTAACTATGGCTACACCTTC.

CDR3 residues: CASSSTGILTGELFF. In nucleotides, the CDR3 is TGTGCCAGCAGCTCGACCGGGATACTCACCGGGGAGCTGTTTTTT. This chain joins TRBV7-7 and TRBJ2-2; D is perhaps TRBD2 (5 bases). V was clipped by 4 bases and J by 4 bases, with 13 bases between them. This CDR3 contains 15 residues. Germline V gives CDR1 SSHAT, CDR2 FNYEAQ (reference sequence).

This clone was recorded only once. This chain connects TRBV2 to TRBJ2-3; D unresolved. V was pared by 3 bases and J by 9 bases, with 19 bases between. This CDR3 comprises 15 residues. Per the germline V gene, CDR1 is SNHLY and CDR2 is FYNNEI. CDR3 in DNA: TGTGCCAGCAGTGAGCCGTGGGCCGGGTTGGGCACGCAGTATTTT. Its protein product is CASSEPWAGLGTQYF.

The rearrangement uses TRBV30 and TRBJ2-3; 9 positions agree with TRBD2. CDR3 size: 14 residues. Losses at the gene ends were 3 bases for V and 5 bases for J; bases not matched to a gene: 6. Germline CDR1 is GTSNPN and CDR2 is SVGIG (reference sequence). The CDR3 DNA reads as TGTGCCTGGAGGCTAGCGGGATCGAAAGATACGCAGTATTTT. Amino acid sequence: CAWRLAGSKDTQYF.

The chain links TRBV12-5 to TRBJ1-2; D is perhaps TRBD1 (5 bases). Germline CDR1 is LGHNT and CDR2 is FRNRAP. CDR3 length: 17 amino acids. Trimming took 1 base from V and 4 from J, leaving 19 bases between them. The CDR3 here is CASGLEPGAGLGYGYTF. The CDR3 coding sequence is TGTGCTAGTGGTTTGGAGCCTGGGGCAGGCTTGGGCTATGGCTACACCTTC.

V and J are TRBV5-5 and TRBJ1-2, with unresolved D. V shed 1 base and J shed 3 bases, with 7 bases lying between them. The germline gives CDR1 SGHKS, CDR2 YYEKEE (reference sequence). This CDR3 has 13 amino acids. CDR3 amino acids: CASSLTEYYGYTF. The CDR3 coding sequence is TGTGCCAGCAGCTTGACAGAATACTATGGCTACACCTTC.

CDR3 in DNA: TGCGCCAGCAGCTTGAGAAGGGGGCAAGAGACCCAGTACTTC. Amino acids: CASSLRRGQETQYF. The chain links TRBV5-1 to TRBJ2-5, with D tentatively TRBD1 (6 bases). CDR1 SGHRS and CDR2 YFSETQ come from the germline V gene. The CDR3 runs 14 residues. Trimming took 1 base from V and 2 from J, leaving 9 bases between them.

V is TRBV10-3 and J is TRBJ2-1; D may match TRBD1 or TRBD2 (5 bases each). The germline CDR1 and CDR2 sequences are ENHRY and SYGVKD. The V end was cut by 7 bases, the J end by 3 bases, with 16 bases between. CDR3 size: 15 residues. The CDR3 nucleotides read TGTGCCATCACCTCCGGGACCTCGGACTACAATGAGCAGTTCTTC. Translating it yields CAITSGTSDYNEQFF.